These 3 T cell receptor beta chains share one sample of origin, sequenced in a study of cytomegalovirus exposure and HLA in healthy donors. Assay used: immunoSEQ multiplex PCR; TCRdb lists only in-frame clones, some missing. The data hold about 110,000 clones, with around 90% observed a single time. Sequencing used PBMCs. Receptors were obtained from a woman aged 18-30 years in good health and CMV-seropositive.

The chain carries TRBV29-1 and TRBJ1-1, with 9 bases fitting TRBD1. The CDR3 totals 15 residues. The V and J ends lost 7 bases and 5 bases, in that order; junction bases with no gene match: 14. The germline gives CDR1 SQVTM, CDR2 ANQGSEA. CDR3 DNA sequence: TGCAGCGCTGACACAGGGGGCCCTGGGGGGACTGAAGCTTTCTTT. Its protein product is CSADTGGPGGTEAFF.

V gene TRBV28 combines with J gene TRBJ2-1; 14 nucleotides line up with TRBD2. CDR1 is MDHEN and CDR2 is SYDVKM in the germline V gene. V trimming: 3 bases; J trimming: 7 bases; junction bases outside the gene matches: 8. The CDR3 spans 17 residues. The CDR3 DNA reads as TGTGCCAGCAGTTTCCTCGGACTAGCGGGGGGTAGGAATGAGCAGTTCTTC. Protein product: CASSFLGLAGGRNEQFF.

J is TRBJ1-2 and V is TRBV29-1, with 7 bases that match TRBD1. J was trimmed by 2 bases and V by 1 base; bases with no gene match: 7. CDR1 and CDR2 (germline): SQVTM, ANQGSEA. The length of the CDR3 is 15 residues. The CDR3 here is CSVEGDREVNYGYTF. CDR3 sequence (DNA): TGCAGCGTTGAAGGAGACAGGGAGGTAAACTATGGCTACACCTTC.